The source of this T cell receptor beta chain is a study of blood T cell repertoires in COVID-19 (dated by TCRdb to the early 2020s). As for the study more broadly: The collaborator samples originated in the United States, Italy and Spain and spanned the acute and convalescent phases of COVID-19. The samples were drawn from two sources: the first 160 participants of the ongoing ImmuneRACE study, and over 1,000 subjects contributed by 6 global collaborators. The sample metadata nearly always contained a de-identified subject ID, COVID-19 status, age in years and sex. Where available, HLA class I and class II types were taken from metadata supplied by the sample provider and were not determined by assay-based typing. A freely available public database, intended as a resource for researchers studying the immune response to SARS-CoV-2, is where the repertoires were released. Deeply sampled blood TCRbeta repertoires from subjects exposed to, actively infected with, or recovered from COVID-19 were included in the dataset. The material from the prospective study consisted of cDNA or gDNA derived from T cells, B-cell-depleted T cells, or PBMCs. Beyond this particular receptor, the publication reports: The amount of clinical and demographic metadata varied by source and participant and was provided uncurated.

The collaborating institutions used their own protocols to collect whole blood in K2EDTA tubes. For TCRbeta analysis, collaborators shipped samples as frozen whole blood, isolated PBMCs, or DNA extracted from either of those sample types. The immunoSEQ Assay, a bias-controlled multiplex PCR, was used to amplify TCRbeta CDR3 regions from genomic DNA. The study's own analysis went as follows. The number of nucleated cells in each sample was estimated from the amplification of reference gene primers within the assay. To quantify the absolute abundance of each unique TCRbeta CDR3 rearrangement, sequence reads were collapsed and filtered. For each sample, productive Simpson clonality was calculated as the square root of Simpson's diversity index across productive rearrangements. This immuneACCESS table, as held by TCRdb, lists in-frame sequences with V and J called but not all clones. Of the missing ones, under half trace to an unresolved V gene in checked studies; the others have no known cause. V, J and clone size derive from that table, while D and trimming were established from the DNA sequence. This sample comprises about 150,000 clones, 88% of them detected only once. The leading ten clones occupy roughly a tenth of the sample.

The CDR3 numbers 17 residues from cysteine through phenylalanine. Only the CDR3 DNA is retained, 51 bases long and in frame from the first base. CDR1 and CDR2 are read off the germline V gene as KGHSH and LQKENI. Unmatched junction bases come to 9, with V trimmed by 3 bases and J by 6 bases. This clone has more than one count but fewer than ten. Its recognized antigen is unknown. No base-level quality is on record; no much larger clone is a single base apart. The V and J segments used are TRBV18 and TRBJ1-5; TRBD1 fits 12 bases in the junction. The sample was peripheral blood. The clonotype comes from a man aged 55 to 70 with active or convalescent COVID-19. The DNA is TGTGCCAGCTCACCCCCGGGACAGGGGGCTTCCGCTCAGCCCCAGCATTTT. Protein translation: CASSPPGQGASAQPQHF.